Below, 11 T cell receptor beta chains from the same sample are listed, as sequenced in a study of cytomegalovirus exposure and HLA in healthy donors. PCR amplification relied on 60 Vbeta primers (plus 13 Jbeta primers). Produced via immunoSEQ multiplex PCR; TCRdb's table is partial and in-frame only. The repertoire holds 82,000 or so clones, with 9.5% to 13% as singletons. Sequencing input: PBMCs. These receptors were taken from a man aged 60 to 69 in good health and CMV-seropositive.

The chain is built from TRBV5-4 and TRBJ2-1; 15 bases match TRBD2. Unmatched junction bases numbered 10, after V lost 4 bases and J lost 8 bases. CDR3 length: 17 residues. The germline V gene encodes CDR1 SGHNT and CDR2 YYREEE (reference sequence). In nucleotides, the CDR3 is TGTGCCAGCAGCCCTGGACTAGCGGGAGGGTCTACAGATGAGCAGTTCTTC. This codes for CASSPGLAGGSTDEQFF.

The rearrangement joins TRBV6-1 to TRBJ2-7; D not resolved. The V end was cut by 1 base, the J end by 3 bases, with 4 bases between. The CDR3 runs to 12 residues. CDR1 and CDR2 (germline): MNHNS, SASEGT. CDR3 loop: CASSEVGYEQYF. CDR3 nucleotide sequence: TGTGCCAGCAGTGAAGTCGGCTACGAGCAGTACTTC.

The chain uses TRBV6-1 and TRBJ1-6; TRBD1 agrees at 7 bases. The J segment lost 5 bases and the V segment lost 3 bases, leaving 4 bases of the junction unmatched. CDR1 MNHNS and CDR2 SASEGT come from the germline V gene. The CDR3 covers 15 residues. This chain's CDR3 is CASSDRQGDNSPLHF. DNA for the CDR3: TGTGCCAGCAGTGATAGACAGGGTGATAATTCACCCCTCCACTTT.

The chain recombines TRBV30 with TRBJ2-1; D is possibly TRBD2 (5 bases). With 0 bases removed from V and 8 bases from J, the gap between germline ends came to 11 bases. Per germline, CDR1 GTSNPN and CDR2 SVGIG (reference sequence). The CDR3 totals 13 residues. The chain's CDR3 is CAWSVLWGDEQFF. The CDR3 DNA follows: TGTGCCTGGAGTGTATTATGGGGAGATGAGCAGTTCTTC.

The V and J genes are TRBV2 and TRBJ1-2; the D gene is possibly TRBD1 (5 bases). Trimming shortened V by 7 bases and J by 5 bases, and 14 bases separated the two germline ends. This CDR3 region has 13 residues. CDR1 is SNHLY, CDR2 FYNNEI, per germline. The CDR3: CASKYGGDYGYTF. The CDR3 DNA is TGTGCCAGCAAGTATGGAGGGGATTATGGCTACACCTTC.

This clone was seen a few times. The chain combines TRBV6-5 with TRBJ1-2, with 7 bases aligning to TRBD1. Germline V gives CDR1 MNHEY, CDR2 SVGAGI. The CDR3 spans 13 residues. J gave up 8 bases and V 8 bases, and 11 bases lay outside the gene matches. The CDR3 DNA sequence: TGTGCCAGCCAAAGGGGGCAGGGGGGCGGCTACACCTTC. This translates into CASQRGQGGGYTF.

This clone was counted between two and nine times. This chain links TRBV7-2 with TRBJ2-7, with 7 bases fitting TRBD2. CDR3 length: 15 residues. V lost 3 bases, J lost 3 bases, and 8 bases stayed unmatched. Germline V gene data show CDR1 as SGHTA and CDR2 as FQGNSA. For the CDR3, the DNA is TGTGCCAGCAGCTTCGGTTTCGGGGGGTTCTACGAGCAGTACGTC. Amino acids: CASSFGFGGFYEQYV.

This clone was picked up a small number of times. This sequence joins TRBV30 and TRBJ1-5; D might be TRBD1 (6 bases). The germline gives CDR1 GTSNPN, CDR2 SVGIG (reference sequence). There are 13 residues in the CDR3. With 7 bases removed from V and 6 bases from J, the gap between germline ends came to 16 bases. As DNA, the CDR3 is TGTGCCTTCTCCCCGGGGGGCGGTCAGCCCCAGCATTTT. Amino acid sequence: CAFSPGGGQPQHF. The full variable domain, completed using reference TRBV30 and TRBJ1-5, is SQTIHQWPATLVQPVGSPLSLECTVEGTSNPNLYWYRQAAGRGLQLLFYSVGIGQISSEVPQNLSASRPQDRQFILSSKKLLLSDSGFYLCAFSPGGGQPQHFGDGTRLSIL.

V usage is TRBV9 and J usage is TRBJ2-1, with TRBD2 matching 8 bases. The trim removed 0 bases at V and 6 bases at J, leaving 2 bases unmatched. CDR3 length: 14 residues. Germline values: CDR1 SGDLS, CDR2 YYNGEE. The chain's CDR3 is CASSVAGTSNEQFF. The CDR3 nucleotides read TGTGCCAGCAGCGTAGCCGGGACTAGCAATGAGCAGTTCTTC.

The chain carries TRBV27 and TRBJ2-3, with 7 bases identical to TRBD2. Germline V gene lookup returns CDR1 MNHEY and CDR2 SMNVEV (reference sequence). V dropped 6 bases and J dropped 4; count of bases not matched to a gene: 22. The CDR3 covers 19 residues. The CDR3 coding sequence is TGTGCCAGCAGATTAAGTCCCACCCCACTAGCGCGGGGCGCAGATACGCAGTATTTT. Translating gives CASRLSPTPLARGADTQYF.

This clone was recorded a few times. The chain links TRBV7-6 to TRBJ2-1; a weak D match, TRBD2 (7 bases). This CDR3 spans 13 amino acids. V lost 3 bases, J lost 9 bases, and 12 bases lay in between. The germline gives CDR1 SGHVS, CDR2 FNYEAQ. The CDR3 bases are TGTGCCAGCAGCTTCGGGGGGCCCGGTGAGCAGTTCTTC. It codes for CASSFGGPGEQFF.